These 24 T cell receptor beta chains share one sample of origin, sequenced in a study of identical twins. TCRdb called the 5' RACE reads again in MiXCR, with one record for every CDR3 protein. This sample has 500,000 to 700,000 distinct CDR3 sequences, with 7% to 7.5% found just once. These data also featured in a second study, about yellow fever vaccine responses in identical twins.

Material: PBMCs. These receptors were obtained from a woman under 30 in good health.

The table lists this clonotype with many counts. The chain recombines TRBV4-1 with TRBJ2-1, with TRBD2 matching 8 bases. The CDR3 contains 16 residues. Unmatched junction bases numbered 7, after V lost 4 bases and J lost 2 bases. Germline values: CDR1 MGHRA, CDR2 YSYEKL. CDR3 protein: CASSLLSGATYNEQFF. The CDR3 region has the DNA TGCGCCAGCAGCCTCCTTAGCGGGGCAACCTACAATGAGCAGTTCTTC.

In DNA, the CDR3 is TGTGCCAGCAGCCGGGGAGTATCCTCCTACGAGCAGTACTTC. It encodes CASSRGVSSYEQYF. This sequence joins TRBV6-5 and TRBJ2-7; weak D call: TRBD2 (5 bases). This CDR3 is built from 14 residues. CDR1 and CDR2 (germline): MNHEY, SVGAGI. V dropped 6 bases and J dropped 0 bases, with 12 bases sitting between them.

This clonotype was seen at least ten times. This chain links TRBV6-5 with TRBJ2-1; 8 nucleotides match TRBD2. The CDR3 length is 15 residues. Germline trimming cut 4 bases from V and 9 bases from J; bases unmatched to any gene: 11. Per germline, CDR1 MNHEY and CDR2 SVGAGI. The CDR3 DNA sequence: TGTGCCAGCAGTTTGGGGCTAGCGGGCATCAGTGAGCAGTTCTTC. Amino acid sequence: CASSLGLAGISEQFF.

Many counts were recorded for this clonotype. The chain recombines TRBV5-1 with TRBJ2-1; 7 positions match TRBD2. Germline lookup yields CDR1 SGHRS and CDR2 YFSETQ. This CDR3 region has 15 residues. V shed 2 bases, J shed 5 bases, and the junction held 7 bases outside the gene matches. The CDR3 reads CASSFVWGGNNEQFF. CDR3 nucleotides: TGCGCCAGCAGCTTCGTATGGGGGGGGAACAATGAGCAGTTCTTC.

This clonotype was counted ten times or more. The chain carries TRBV9 and TRBJ1-1, with D perhaps TRBD1 (6 bases). Trimming removed 2 bases from V and 7 bases from J, with 15 bases in between. Germline V gene lookup returns CDR1 SGDLS and CDR2 YYNGEE. The CDR3 sequence is 14 residues long. The CDR3 DNA reads TGTGCCAGCAGCGTCTCGACAGGAAACGATGAAGCTTTCTTT. Translation gives CASSVSTGNDEAFF.

This clonotype was counted a few times. The chain has TRBV2 and TRBJ2-1, with TRBD2 matching over 10 bases. The CDR3 runs 17 residues. The germline V gene encodes CDR1 SNHLY and CDR2 FYNNEI. V shed 3 bases, J shed 6 bases, and the junction held 11 bases outside the gene matches. The CDR3 DNA reads TGTGCCAGCAGTGACCCGTTGATCAGCGGGGGGGCCAATGAGCAGTTCTTC. It specifies CASSDPLISGGANEQFF.

This clonotype was found many times. The genes are TRBV6-6 and TRBJ2-7; D is ambiguous. V was cut by 5 bases and J by 2 bases, with 7 bases left in between. Looked up from germline, CDR1 is MNHNY and CDR2 is SVGAGI (reference sequence). The CDR3 has 12 amino acids. The CDR3 is CASSVTAYEQYF. The CDR3 nucleotides read TGTGCCAGCAGTGTCACTGCCTACGAGCAGTACTTC.

This clonotype was counted between two and nine times. V and J are TRBV11-2 and TRBJ1-6; tentatively, D is TRBD1 (6 bases). Deletions cut 5 bases from V and 7 bases from J, with 12 bases between. From germline, CDR1 is SGHAT and CDR2 FQNNGV. The CDR3 is made up of 14 amino acids. CDR3 sequence: CASSPRTVNSPLHF. CDR3 nucleotides: TGTGCCAGCAGCCCCCGGACAGTAAATTCACCCCTCCACTTT.

This clonotype was seen at least ten times. The chain uses TRBV6-5 and TRBJ1-3; D is uncertain. Germline V gene data show CDR1 as MNHEY and CDR2 as SVGAGI. CDR3 size: 17 residues. V lost 2 bases and J 0 bases, leaving 14 bases between the germline ends. CDR3 region: CASSYRGFRFSGNTIYF. The CDR3 nucleotides read TGTGCCAGCAGTTACCGCGGGTTTAGGTTCTCTGGAAACACCATATATTTT.

This clonotype was counted many times. The chain employs TRBV12-3 or TRBV12-4 and TRBJ2-1; 7 bases align to TRBD2. This CDR3 has 13 amino acids. Trimming at V came to 6 bases and at J to 1 base, leaving 0 bases not matched to a gene. CDR3 amino acids: CASSGRSYNEQFF. The DNA of the CDR3 is TGTGCCAGCAGCGGGAGGTCCTACAATGAGCAGTTCTTC.

This rearrangement joins TRBV20-1 to TRBJ1-1, with D possibly being TRBD1 (5 bases). This CDR3 has 14 residues. The V gene lost 6 bases and the J gene lost 1 base, with 15 bases spanning the gap. CDR1 and CDR2 from the germline V gene are DFQATT and SNEGSKA (reference sequence). CDR3 bases: TGCAGTGCCCCACCGACAGTAAGGAACACTGAAGCTTTCTTT. Protein product: CSAPPTVRNTEAFF.

This clonotype was counted only a few times. The rearrangement uses TRBV7-9 and TRBJ1-5, with D hard to call. The V end lost 2 bases, the J end lost 5 bases, and 7 bases lay between the germline ends. The V gene's germline CDR1 is SEHNR and CDR2 FQNEAQ (reference sequence). The CDR3 length is 13 residues. CDR3 protein: CASSLSWDQPQHF. CDR3 DNA sequence: TGTGCCAGCAGCTTATCGTGGGATCAGCCCCAGCATTTT.

The CDR3 spells CSPRLAGGPETQYF. CDR3 coding DNA: TGCAGTCCGAGACTAGCGGGAGGGCCAGAGACCCAGTACTTC. This chain joins TRBV20-1 and TRBJ2-5; 14 bases map to TRBD2. Germline values: CDR1 DFQATT, CDR2 SNEGSKA (reference sequence). V lost 8 bases and J lost 4; bases outside the gene matches: 6. This CDR3 is built from 14 residues.

This clonotype was observed a handful of times. The V call is TRBV20-1, the J call TRBJ1-5; 10 positions match TRBD1. The CDR3 has 14 amino acids. Germline V CDR1 and CDR2: DFQATT, SNEGSKA (reference sequence). Unmatched junction bases numbered 6, after V lost 4 bases and J lost 6 bases. CDR3 protein: CSATGDRGLQPQHF. Written as DNA, the CDR3 is TGCAGTGCTACTGGAGACAGGGGGCTTCAGCCCCAGCATTTT.

This clonotype appeared many times. This chain connects TRBV10-3 to TRBJ2-7; perhaps TRBD1 as D (6 bases). The CDR3 covers 13 residues. Deletions cut 7 bases from V and 5 bases from J, with 15 bases between. CDR1 is ENHRY and CDR2 is SYGVKD in the germline V gene. The CDR3 DNA is TGTGCCATCAAACCTCGGACAGCGGACGAGCAGTACTTC. Encoded protein: CAIKPRTADEQYF.

This clonotype was counted between two and nine times. V usage is TRBV24-1 and J usage is TRBJ2-6; either TRBD1 or TRBD2 may fit D (5 bases each). The CDR3 runs 19 residues. The germline gives CDR1 KGHDR, CDR2 SFDVKD. V was trimmed by 5 bases and J by 1 base, leaving 20 bases between them. In nucleotides, the CDR3 is TGTGCCACCAGTGCTTCAGACAGCGGTGGTAGGTCTGGGGCCAACGTCCTGACTTTC. Amino acid sequence: CATSASDSGGRSGANVLTF.

The rearrangement joins TRBV7-9 to TRBJ2-7, with D perhaps TRBD1 (5 bases). Germline CDR1 SEHNR, CDR2 FQNEAQ (reference sequence). V dropped 4 bases and J dropped 1 base, with 14 bases sitting between them. The CDR3 is 15 amino acids. CDR3 amino acids: CASSWQGAKSYEQYF. Written as DNA, the CDR3 is TGTGCCAGCAGCTGGCAGGGTGCGAAGTCCTACGAGCAGTACTTC.

CDR3 sequence: CATSAPGETRPYEQYF. For the CDR3, the DNA is TGTGCCACCAGCGCCCCCGGGGAGACCCGTCCCTACGAGCAGTACTTC. The chain recombines TRBV15 with TRBJ2-7, with D perhaps TRBD2 (5 bases). The ends were cut back, 5 bases at V and 2 bases at J, with 19 bases in the middle. This CDR3 spans 16 amino acids. The germline V gene encodes CDR1 LNHNV and CDR2 YYDKDF (reference sequence).

The chain links TRBV19 to TRBJ2-3; unclear D gene. V was clipped by 3 bases and J by 2 bases, with 9 bases between them. The CDR3 has 14 residues. Germline V lookup: CDR1 LNHDA, CDR2 SQIVND (reference sequence). DNA of the CDR3: TGTGCCAGTAGTATTACAACAGACACAGATACGCAGTATTTT. It encodes CASSITTDTDTQYF.

This clonotype was counted ten times or more. This rearrangement joins TRBV6-5 to TRBJ1-3; D not certain. V lost 2 bases and J lost 0, with 8 bases in between. Per germline, CDR1 MNHEY and CDR2 SVGAGI. The CDR3 has 15 residues. The CDR3 sequence: CASSYGGVSGNTIYF. The DNA for the CDR3 is TGTGCCAGCAGTTACGGTGGGGTCTCTGGAAACACCATATATTTT.

The J gene is TRBJ2-7, the V gene TRBV28; no clear D gene. V lost 3 bases, J lost 7 bases, and 13 bases lay in between. Germline loops: CDR1 MDHEN, CDR2 SYDVKM. The CDR3 is 13 amino acids. The DNA of the CDR3 is TGTGCCAGCAGTTTTTCAGTAGACTGGGAGCAGTACTTC. It is translated as CASSFSVDWEQYF. Drawing the rest from reference TRBV28 and TRBJ2-7, the complete variable domain is DVKVTQSSRYLVKRTGEKVFLECVQDMDHENMFWYRQDPGLGLRLIYFSYDVKMKEKGDIPEGYSVSREKKERFSLILESASTNQTSMYLCASSFSVDWEQYFGPGTRLTVT.

The table lists this clonotype with many counts. The chain is built from TRBV11-1 and TRBJ2-1; 16 positions agree with TRBD2. Germline V gene sequence: CDR1 SGHAT, CDR2 FQDESV (reference sequence). The trim removed 8 bases at V and 6 bases at J, leaving 16 bases unmatched. The CDR3 runs 19 residues. DNA for the CDR3: TGTGCCAGCGGAACTTACGAAGGGACTAGCGGGAGGGGTCGCAATGAGCAGTTCTTC. Protein: CASGTYEGTSGRGRNEQFF.

The chain uses TRBV6-1 and TRBJ2-7; 8 bases map to TRBD1. The germline V gene encodes CDR1 MNHNS and CDR2 SASEGT. This CDR3 comprises 16 residues. V was clipped by 3 bases and J by 7 bases; unmatched bases: 14. The CDR3 sequence: CASSDTGTGGGREQYV. The CDR3 DNA follows: TGTGCCAGCAGTGATACCGGGACAGGAGGAGGTCGAGAGCAGTACGTC.

This clonotype was seen a single time. The genes are TRBV5-1 and TRBJ2-6; 9 bases agree with TRBD1. CDR1 and CDR2 (germline): SGHRS, YFSETQ. V lost 2 bases to trimming and J lost 1 base; unmatched junction nucleotides: 4. The CDR3 length is 17 residues. The DNA of the CDR3 is TGCGCCAGCAGCTTTACAGGGGGCAAGTCTGGGGCCAACGTCCTGACTTTC. Translating it yields CASSFTGGKSGANVLTF.